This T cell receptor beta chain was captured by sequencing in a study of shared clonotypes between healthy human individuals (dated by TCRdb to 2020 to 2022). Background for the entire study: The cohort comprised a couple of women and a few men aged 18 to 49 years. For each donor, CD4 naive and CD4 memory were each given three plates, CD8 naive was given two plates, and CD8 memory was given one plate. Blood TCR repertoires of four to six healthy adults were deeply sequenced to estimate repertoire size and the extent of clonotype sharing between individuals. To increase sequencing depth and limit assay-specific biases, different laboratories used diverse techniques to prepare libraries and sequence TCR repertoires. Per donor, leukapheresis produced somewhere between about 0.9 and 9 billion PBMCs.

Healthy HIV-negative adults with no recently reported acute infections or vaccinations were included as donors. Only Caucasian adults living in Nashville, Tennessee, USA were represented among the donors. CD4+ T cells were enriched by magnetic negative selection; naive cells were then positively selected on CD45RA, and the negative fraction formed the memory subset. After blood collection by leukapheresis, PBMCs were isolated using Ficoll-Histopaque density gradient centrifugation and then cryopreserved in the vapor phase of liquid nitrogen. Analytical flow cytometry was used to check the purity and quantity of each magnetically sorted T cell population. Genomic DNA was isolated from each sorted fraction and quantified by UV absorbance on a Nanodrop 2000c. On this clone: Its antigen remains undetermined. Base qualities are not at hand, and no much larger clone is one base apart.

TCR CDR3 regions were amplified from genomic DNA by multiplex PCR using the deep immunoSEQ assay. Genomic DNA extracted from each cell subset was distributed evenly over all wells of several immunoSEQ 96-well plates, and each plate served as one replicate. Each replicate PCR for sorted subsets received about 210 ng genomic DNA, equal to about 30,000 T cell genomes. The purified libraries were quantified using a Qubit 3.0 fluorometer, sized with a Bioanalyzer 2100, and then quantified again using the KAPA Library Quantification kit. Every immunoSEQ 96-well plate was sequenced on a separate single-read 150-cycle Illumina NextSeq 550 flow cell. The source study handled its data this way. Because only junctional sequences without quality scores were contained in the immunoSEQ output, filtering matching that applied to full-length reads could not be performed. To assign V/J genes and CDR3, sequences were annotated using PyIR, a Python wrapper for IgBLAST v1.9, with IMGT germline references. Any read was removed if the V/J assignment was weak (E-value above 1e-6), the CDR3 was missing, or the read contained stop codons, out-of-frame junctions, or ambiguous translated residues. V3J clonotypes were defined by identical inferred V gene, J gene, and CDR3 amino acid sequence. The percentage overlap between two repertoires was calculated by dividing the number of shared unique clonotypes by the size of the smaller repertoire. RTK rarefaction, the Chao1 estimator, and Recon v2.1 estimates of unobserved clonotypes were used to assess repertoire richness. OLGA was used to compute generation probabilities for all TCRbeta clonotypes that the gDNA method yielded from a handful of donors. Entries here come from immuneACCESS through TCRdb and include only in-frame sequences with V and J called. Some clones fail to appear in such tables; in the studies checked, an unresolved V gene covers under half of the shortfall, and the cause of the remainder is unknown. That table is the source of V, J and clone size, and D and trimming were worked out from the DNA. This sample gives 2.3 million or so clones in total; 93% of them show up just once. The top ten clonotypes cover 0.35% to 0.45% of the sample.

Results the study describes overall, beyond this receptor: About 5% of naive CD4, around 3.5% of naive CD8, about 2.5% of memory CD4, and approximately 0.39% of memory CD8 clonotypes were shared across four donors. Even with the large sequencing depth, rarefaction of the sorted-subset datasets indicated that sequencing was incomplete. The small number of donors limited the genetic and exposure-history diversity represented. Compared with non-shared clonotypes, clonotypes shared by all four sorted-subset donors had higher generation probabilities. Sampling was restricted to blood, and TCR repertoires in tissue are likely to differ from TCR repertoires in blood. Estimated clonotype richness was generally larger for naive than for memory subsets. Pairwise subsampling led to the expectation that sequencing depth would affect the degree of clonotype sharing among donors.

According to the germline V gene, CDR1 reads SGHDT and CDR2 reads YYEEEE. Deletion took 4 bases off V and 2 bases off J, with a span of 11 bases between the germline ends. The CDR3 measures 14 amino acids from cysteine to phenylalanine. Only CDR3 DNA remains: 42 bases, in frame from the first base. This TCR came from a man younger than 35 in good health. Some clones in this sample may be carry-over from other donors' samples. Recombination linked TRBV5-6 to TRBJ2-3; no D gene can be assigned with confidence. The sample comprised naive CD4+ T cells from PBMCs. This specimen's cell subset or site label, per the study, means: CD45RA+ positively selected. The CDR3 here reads CASSPATLTDTQYF. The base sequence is TGTGCCAGCAGCCCCGCCACCCTCACAGATACGCAGTATTTT.